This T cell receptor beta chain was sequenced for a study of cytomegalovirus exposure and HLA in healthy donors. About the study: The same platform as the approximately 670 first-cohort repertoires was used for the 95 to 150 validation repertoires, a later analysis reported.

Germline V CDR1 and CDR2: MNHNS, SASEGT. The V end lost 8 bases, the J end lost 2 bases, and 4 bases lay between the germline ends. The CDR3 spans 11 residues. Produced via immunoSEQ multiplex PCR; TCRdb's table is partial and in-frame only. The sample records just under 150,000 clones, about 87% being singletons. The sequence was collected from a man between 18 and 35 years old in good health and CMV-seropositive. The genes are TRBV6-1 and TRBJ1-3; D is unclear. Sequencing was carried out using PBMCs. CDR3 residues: CASYAGNTIYF. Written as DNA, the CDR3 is TGTGCCAGCTATGCTGGAAACACCATATATTTT.